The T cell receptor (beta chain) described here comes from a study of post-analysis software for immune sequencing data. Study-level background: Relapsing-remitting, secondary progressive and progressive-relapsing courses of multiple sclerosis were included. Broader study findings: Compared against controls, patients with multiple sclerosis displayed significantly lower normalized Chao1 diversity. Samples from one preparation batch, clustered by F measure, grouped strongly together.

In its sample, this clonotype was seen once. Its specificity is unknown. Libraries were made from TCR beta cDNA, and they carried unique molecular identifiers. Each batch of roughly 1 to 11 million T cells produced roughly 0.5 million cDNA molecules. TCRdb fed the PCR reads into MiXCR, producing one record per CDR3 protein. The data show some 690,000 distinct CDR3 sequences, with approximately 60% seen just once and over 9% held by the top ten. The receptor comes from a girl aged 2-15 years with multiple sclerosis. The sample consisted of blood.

The CDR3 nucleotides read TGTGCCAGCAGCTGGCCTCAGGGGCTAGAGGATGGCTACACCTTC. Translation gives CASSWPQGLEDGYTF. The chain carries TRBV13 and TRBJ1-2, with D possibly TRBD1 on 6 matching bases. CDR1 and CDR2 (germline): PRHDT, FYEKMQ (reference sequence). CDR3 size: 15 residues. Trimming pared 4 bases from V and 6 bases from J, leaving 18 bases between.